This T cell receptor beta chain derives from a study of cytomegalovirus exposure and HLA in healthy donors. This CDR3 has 14 amino acids. Germline V lookup: CDR1 MNHEY, CDR2 SMNVEV (reference sequence). With 2 bases removed from V and 4 bases from J, the gap between germline ends came to 11 bases. Sequenced by immunoSEQ multiplex PCR; TCRdb stores in-frame clones only, minus some. The data contain about 95,000 clones, roughly 85% of them singletons. Sequencing was performed on PBMCs. V usage is TRBV27 and J usage is TRBJ1-2; tentative D call: TRBD1 (6 bases). This receptor was obtained from a young man in good health and CMV-seropositive. This CDR3 reads CASSLRQDLYGYTF. CDR3 bases: TGTGCCAGCAGTTTACGACAGGATCTCTATGGCTACACCTTC.